The 15 T cell receptor beta chains in this list originate from one sample, sequenced in a study of technical replicates of blood from a handful of donors. TCRdb keeps only in-frame clones here, not all; method: immunoSEQ multiplex PCR. This sample has about 84,000 clones, with roughly 97% found just once. Sequencing was performed on T cells isolated from PBMCs. These receptors all come from a human donor in good health.

The chain couples TRBV5-1 to TRBJ2-5; a weak D match, TRBD1 (6 bases). The CDR3 is 15 amino acids. Trimming removed 3 bases at V and 1 base at J, with 13 bases between. The germline V gene encodes CDR1 SGHRS and CDR2 YFSETQ. CDR3 sequence reads: CASSSLRTAQETQYF. Written as DNA, the CDR3 is TGCGCCAGCAGCTCGCTCCGGACAGCCCAAGAGACCCAGTACTTC.

The chain uses TRBV2 and TRBJ2-1, with 11 nucleotides matching TRBD2. With 5 bases clipped from V and 0 bases from J, the junction kept 12 bases outside the gene matches. The CDR3 sequence is 19 residues long. Germline CDR1 and CDR2: SNHLY and FYNNEI. The CDR3 DNA reads as TGTGCCAGCAGTAAGACAGGGGAGACTAGCGGGGCCTCCTACAATGAGCAGTTCTTC. This sequence encodes CASSKTGETSGASYNEQFF. Looking up the rest from reference TRBV2 and TRBJ2-1 gives the full variable domain: EPEVTQTPSHQVTQMGQEVILRCVPISNHLYFYWYRQILGQKVEFLVSFYNNEISEKSEIFDDQFSVERPDGSNFTLKIRSTKLEDSAMYFCASSKTGETSGASYNEQFFGPGTRLTVL.

The J gene is TRBJ2-7, the V gene TRBV18, with 8 bases matching TRBD1. The germline V gene encodes CDR1 KGHSH and CDR2 LQKENI. J lost 0 bases, V lost 6 bases, and 4 bases had no gene match. The CDR3 runs 14 residues. Here the CDR3 DNA reads TGTGCCAGCTCCCGGGACAGGTACTCCTACGAGCAGTACTTC. Translation gives CASSRDRYSYEQYF.

The rearrangement joins TRBV4-1 to TRBJ2-5, with 8 bases lining up with TRBD1. The trim removed 3 bases at V and 5 bases at J, leaving 11 bases unmatched. CDR1 and CDR2 from the germline V gene are MGHRA and YSYEKL. The CDR3 runs 16 residues. The DNA of the CDR3 is TGCGCCAGCAGCCAGGATACAGGGGGAATTGGGGAGACCCAGTACTTC. It specifies CASSQDTGGIGETQYF.

This chain connects TRBV28 to TRBJ1-5; no reliable D call. The CDR3 totals 13 residues. In germline, CDR1 is MDHEN, CDR2 SYDVKM. V lost 5 bases and J lost 1, with 6 bases in between. In DNA form, the CDR3 reads TGTGCCAGCAGTGTTCGGAGCAATCAGCCCCAGCATTTT. Its translation is CASSVRSNQPQHF.

This clone came up once. The chain combines TRBV10-1 with TRBJ2-1, with 13 bases fitting TRBD2. The CDR3 loop spans 14 amino acids. CDR1 and CDR2 from the germline V gene are WNHNN and SYGVQD (reference sequence). With 3 bases clipped from V and 12 bases from J, the junction kept 5 bases outside the gene matches. The CDR3 loop is CASSDGLAGVGQFF. In DNA, the CDR3 is TGCGCCAGCAGTGACGGACTAGCGGGGGTTGGGCAGTTCTTC.

The rearrangement joins TRBV6-6 to TRBJ2-7; TRBD1 is a possible D gene (6 bases). CDR3 length: 14 residues. Per germline, CDR1 MNHNY and CDR2 SVGAGI (reference sequence). Trimming shortened V by 2 bases and J by 0 bases, and 8 bases separated the two germline ends. CDR3 sequence: CASSYGDNSYEQYF. DNA for the CDR3: TGTGCCAGCAGTTACGGGGACAACTCCTACGAGCAGTACTTC.

The chain joins TRBV11-1 to TRBJ2-3; 12 bases map to TRBD2. There are 16 residues in the CDR3. The ends lost 4 bases at V and 2 bases at J; junction bases unmatched: 4. CDR1 and CDR2 from the germline V gene are SGHAT and FQDESV (reference sequence). Written as DNA, the CDR3 is TGTGCCAGCAGCTCTACTAGCGGGGGGCCCACAGATACGCAGTATTTT. Amino acids: CASSSTSGGPTDTQYF.

This chain connects TRBV6-1 to TRBJ2-3; D may be TRBD2 (7 bases). The length of the CDR3 is 15 residues. Deletions cut 2 bases from V and 3 bases from J, with 12 bases between. Germline V CDR1 and CDR2: MNHNS, SASEGT. The CDR3 reads CASSEWGGGTDTQYF. Here the CDR3 DNA reads TGTGCCAGCAGTGAATGGGGGGGCGGGACAGATACGCAGTATTTT.

This chain connects TRBV5-6 to TRBJ2-1, with 12 bases fitting TRBD2. With 2 bases clipped from V and 4 bases from J, the junction kept 1 base outside the gene matches. This CDR3 is built from 15 residues. Germline V gene lookup returns CDR1 SGHDT and CDR2 YYEEEE. CDR3 sequence reads: CASSFGTSGYNEQFF. As DNA, the CDR3 is TGTGCCAGCAGCTTTGGGACTAGCGGGTACAATGAGCAGTTCTTC.

The chain carries TRBV10-3 and TRBJ2-3; 8 bases are a match to TRBD2. Losses at the gene ends were 4 bases for V and 3 bases for J; bases not matched to a gene: 6. Germline V gives CDR1 ENHRY, CDR2 SYGVKD. This CDR3 region has 15 residues. The CDR3 DNA is TGTGCCATCAGTGTTACTAGCGGCTTAACAGATACGCAGTATTTT. Amino acids: CAISVTSGLTDTQYF.

The chain joins TRBV11-3 to TRBJ1-1; TRBD1 matches 7 bases. The V gene end was trimmed by 7 bases and the J gene end by 0 bases; junction bases not matched to a gene: 11. The germline CDR1 and CDR2 sequences are SGHNT and YENEEA. The CDR3 spans 16 residues. CDR3 sequence reads: CASTPHRGLMNTEAFF. For the CDR3, the DNA is TGTGCCAGCACCCCTCACAGGGGCCTAATGAACACTGAAGCTTTCTTT.

V gene TRBV10-3 combines with J gene TRBJ2-3, with 10 bases identical to TRBD1. Germline V gives CDR1 ENHRY, CDR2 SYGVKD. The trim removed 3 bases at V and 1 base at J, leaving 4 bases unmatched. CDR3 length equals 16 residues. The CDR3 DNA reads TGTGCCATCAGTGACACCGGGACAGGGGGCACAGATACGCAGTATTTT. It encodes CAISDTGTGGTDTQYF.

The table lists this clone with a count of one. The chain couples TRBV12-5 to TRBJ1-1; D might be TRBD1 (5 bases). This CDR3 region has 13 residues. From germline, CDR1 is LGHNT and CDR2 FRNRAP. The V gene lost 6 bases and the J gene lost 4 bases, with 12 bases spanning the gap. The DNA of the CDR3 is TGTGCTAGTGGGGTTCAGGGAGGCACTGAAGCTTTCTTT. Its translation is CASGVQGGTEAFF.

V gene TRBV7-2 combines with J gene TRBJ2-5; D perhaps matches TRBD2 (6 bases). Deletions cut 4 bases from V and 1 base from J, with 16 bases between. Per germline, CDR1 SGHTA and CDR2 FQGNSA. The CDR3 is 16 residues long. CDR3 sequence reads: CASSSPDRGIQETQYF. CDR3 nucleotides: TGTGCCAGCAGCTCCCCTGATCGGGGGATCCAAGAGACCCAGTACTTC.